This T cell receptor (beta chain) came from a study of blood T cell repertoires in COVID-19. Study overall: Acute-phase and convalescent COVID-19 samples originated in the United States, Italy and Spain. T cells, B-cell-depleted T cells, or PBMCs provided the cDNA or gDNA that served as material.

The CDR3 spans 16 residues. Trimming took 4 bases from V and 4 from J, leaving 17 bases between them. From germline, CDR1 is LGHDT and CDR2 YNNKEL (reference sequence). The authors' processing: Estimation of nucleated cell counts was performed using reference gene primer amplification. TCRdb's table, derived via immunoSEQ multiplex PCR, lists solely in-frame clones and lacks some. Clone size and V and J calls were adopted from that table, with D and trimming inferred from the DNA. The table lists 120,000 or so clones, 85% of them singletons, with 6.6% in the top ten. This chain uses TRBV3-1 (or the pseudogene TRBV3-2) with TRBJ2-1, with D perhaps TRBD2 (5 bases). The TCR originated in an older man with active or convalescent COVID-19. The sequenced material came from peripheral blood. Here the CDR3 reads CASSPRRRAGYNEQFF. The CDR3, as DNA: TGTGCCAGCAGCCCTCGTCGGCGGGCCGGATACAATGAGCAGTTCTTC.